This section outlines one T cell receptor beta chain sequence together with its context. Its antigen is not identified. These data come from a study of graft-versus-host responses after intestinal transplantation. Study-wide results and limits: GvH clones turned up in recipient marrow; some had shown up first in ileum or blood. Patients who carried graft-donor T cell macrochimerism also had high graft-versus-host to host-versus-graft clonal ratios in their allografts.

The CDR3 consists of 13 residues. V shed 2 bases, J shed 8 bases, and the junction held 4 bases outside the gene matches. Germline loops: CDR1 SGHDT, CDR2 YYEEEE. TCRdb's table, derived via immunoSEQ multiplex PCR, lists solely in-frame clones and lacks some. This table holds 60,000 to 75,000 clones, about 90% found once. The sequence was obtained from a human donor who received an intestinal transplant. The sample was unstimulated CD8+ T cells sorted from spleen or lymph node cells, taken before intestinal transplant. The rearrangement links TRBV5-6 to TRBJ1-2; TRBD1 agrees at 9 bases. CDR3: CASSLGQGPGYTF. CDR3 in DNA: TGTGCCAGCAGCTTAGGACAGGGGCCCGGCTACACCTTC.